These 10 T cell receptor beta chains were sequenced from one sample in a study of cytomegalovirus exposure and HLA in healthy donors. The PCR used 60 Vbeta and 13 Jbeta primers. Data came from immunoSEQ multiplex PCR; TCRdb stores just in-frame clones and leaves some out. The table lists approximately 190,000 clones, roughly 80% of them singletons. The sample was PBMCs. Source of these receptors: a man aged 50 to 60 in good health and CMV-seronegative.

This rearrangement joins TRBV5-6 to TRBJ2-7; TRBD2 might be the D (5 bases). Germline V gene data show CDR1 as SGHDT and CDR2 as YYEEEE. The CDR3 is made up of 14 amino acids. The germline V and J ends were trimmed by 0 bases and 5 bases, with 12 bases remaining between them. The CDR3 region is CASSLATGSHEQYF. CDR3 DNA sequence: TGTGCCAGCAGCTTGGCTACGGGGTCCCACGAGCAGTACTTC.

This chain connects TRBV9 to TRBJ1-2, with TRBD1 matching over 9 bases. Germline loops: CDR1 SGDLS, CDR2 YYNGEE. Germline trimming cut 0 bases from V and 1 base from J; bases unmatched to any gene: 10. The CDR3 is made up of 18 amino acids. The CDR3 reads CASSVAIGTGIFNYGYTF. The CDR3 region has the DNA TGTGCCAGCAGCGTAGCTATTGGGACAGGGATATTTAACTATGGCTACACCTTC.

This clone has only one observation. The genes are TRBV6-5 and TRBJ1-1, with D possibly TRBD1 on 5 matching bases. This CDR3 region has 13 residues. The germline V and J ends were trimmed by 7 bases and 10 bases, with 19 bases remaining between them. The germline V gene has CDR1 MNHEY and CDR2 SVGAGI. CDR3 amino acids: CASTDDSLPRAFF. In DNA, the CDR3 is TGTGCCAGCACCGACGACAGCCTGCCAAGAGCTTTCTTT.

The chain has TRBV10-3 and TRBJ1-5; D unresolved. This CDR3 comprises 14 residues. CDR1 ENHRY and CDR2 SYGVKD come from the germline V gene. V shed 10 bases and J shed 3 bases, with 16 bases lying between them. The CDR3 sequence is CATAGNPLNQPQHF. The CDR3 DNA reads as TGTGCCACCGCCGGGAACCCTCTCAATCAGCCCCAGCATTTT.

Worth noting for this clone: At one end, the junction sequence differs from germline, possibly due to a read error. Within the sample, other DNA sequences also encode this same CDR3. The chain is built from TRBV7-9 and TRBJ2-6; TRBD2 is a possible D gene (6 bases). The CDR3 has 15 amino acids. Germline V CDR1 and CDR2: SEHNR, FQNEAQ (reference sequence). The CDR3 DNA reads as TGTGCCAGTAGCTTAGGCGGGGCTGGGGCCAACGTCCTGACTTTC. Its protein is CASSLGGAGANVLTF. The whole variable domain, remainder taken from reference TRBV7-9 and TRBJ2-6, is DTGVSQNPRHKITKRGQNVTFRCDPISEHNRLYWYRQTLGQGPEFLTYFQNEAQLEKSRLLSDRFSAERPKGSFSTLEIQRTEQGDSAMYLCASSLGGAGANVLTFGAGSRLTVL.

The genes are TRBV7-8 and TRBJ2-5; D perhaps matches TRBD2 (5 bases). Germline V gives CDR1 SGHVS, CDR2 FQNEAQ. With 3 bases removed from V and 2 bases from J, the gap between germline ends came to 13 bases. The CDR3 is 15 amino acids. CDR3 bases: TGTGCCAGCAGCTTGGAGGTACGACCTCAAGAGACCCAGTACTTC. As protein: CASSLEVRPQETQYF.

The chain couples TRBV9 to TRBJ2-1, with TRBD2 matching 8 bases. CDR1 and CDR2 from the germline V gene are SGDLS and YYNGEE. J lost 0 bases, V lost 4 bases, and 6 bases had no gene match. The CDR3 is 16 residues long. In DNA, the CDR3 is TGTGCCAGCAGCCGGGGGGGAGGACCCTCCTACAATGAGCAGTTCTTC. Translation: CASSRGGGPSYNEQFF.

V usage is TRBV13 and J usage is TRBJ1-2; D unclear. Trimming took off 8 bases at V and 6 bases at J, with 13 bases between the two ends. This CDR3 has 12 amino acids. Germline CDR1 and CDR2: PRHDT and FYEKMQ (reference sequence). CDR3 DNA: TGTGCCAGCGACTCTCTCCTTGATGGCTACACCTTC. Translating gives CASDSLLDGYTF.

This clone was detected only a few times. The rearrangement joins TRBV9 to TRBJ1-6; the match to TRBD1 covers 8 bases. Trimming at V came to 4 bases and at J to 8 bases, leaving 5 bases not matched to a gene. CDR3 length equals 14 residues. Germline CDR1 and CDR2: SGDLS and YYNGEE. The CDR3 DNA is TGTGCCAGCAGCCCCGGACAGGGCCATTCACCCCTCCACTTT. Residues: CASSPGQGHSPLHF.

The V gene is TRBV7-3, the J gene TRBJ2-6; 7 bases map to TRBD1. CDR3 length equals 15 residues. V lost 5 bases, J lost 2 bases, and 3 bases stayed unmatched. Looked up from germline, CDR1 is SGHTA and CDR2 is FQGTGA. The chain's CDR3 is CASSPGTAGANVLTF. CDR3 bases: TGTGCCAGCAGCCCTGGGACAGCTGGGGCCAACGTCCTGACTTTC.